The TCR beta chain under discussion was sequenced for a study of Ad26.COV2.S vaccination and SARS-CoV-2 variants. Method: immunoSEQ multiplex PCR; TCRdb's copy keeps in-frame clones and lacks some. The sample contains over 300,000 clones, about four fifths of which appear only once. This sample's treatment: around 19 received Ad26.COV2.S at low or high dose, single or two shots; roughly five received placebo; per-sample allocation not given. On day 63 after the first injection, vaccine and placebo recipients gave samples. Trimming removed 6 bases from V and 4 bases from J; junction bases left unmatched: 10. Germline V gene lookup returns CDR1 LNHNV and CDR2 YYDKDF (reference sequence). The CDR3 runs to 17 residues.

The chain employs TRBV15 and TRBJ2-4, with 12 bases identical to TRBD2. Material: peripheral blood, obtained in a trial of Ad26.COV2.S vaccine versus placebo. This receptor was taken from a person aged 18-60 years who received the Ad26.COV2.S COVID-19 vaccine or a placebo. The CDR3 DNA reads TGTGCCACCAGTACTGAAGGGCTAGCGGGAGGGAAAAACATTCAGTACTTC. Translated, it gives CATSTEGLAGGKNIQYF.